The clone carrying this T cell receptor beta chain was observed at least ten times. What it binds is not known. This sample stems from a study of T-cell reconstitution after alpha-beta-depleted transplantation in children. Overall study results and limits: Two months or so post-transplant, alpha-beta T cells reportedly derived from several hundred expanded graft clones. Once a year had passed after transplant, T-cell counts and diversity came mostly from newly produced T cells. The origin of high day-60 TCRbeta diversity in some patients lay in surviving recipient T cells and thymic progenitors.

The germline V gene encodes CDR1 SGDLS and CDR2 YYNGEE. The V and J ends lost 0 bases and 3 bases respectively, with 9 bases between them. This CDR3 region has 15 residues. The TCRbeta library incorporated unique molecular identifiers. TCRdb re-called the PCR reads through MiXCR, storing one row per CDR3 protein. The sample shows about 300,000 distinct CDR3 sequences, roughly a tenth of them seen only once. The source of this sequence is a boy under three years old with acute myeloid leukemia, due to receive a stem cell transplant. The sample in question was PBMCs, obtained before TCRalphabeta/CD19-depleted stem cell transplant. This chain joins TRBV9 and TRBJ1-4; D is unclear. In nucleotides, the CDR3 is TGTGCCAGCAGCGTAGAAGCGGTGGCTAATGAAAAACTGTTTTTT. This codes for CASSVEAVANEKLFF.